A single sample gave rise to the 17 T cell receptor beta chains below, sequenced in a study of blood T cell repertoires in COVID-19. Repertoires were generated with immunoSEQ multiplex PCR, while TCRdb's copy carries only in-frame clones and drops some. The data contain roughly 170,000 clones, less than 90% of them singletons. Sequenced sample: peripheral blood. The origin of the receptors is an older man with active or convalescent COVID-19.

The J gene is TRBJ1-1, the V gene TRBV5-8; D is possibly TRBD1 (6 bases). The germline V and J ends were trimmed by 6 bases and 3 bases, with 21 bases remaining between them. Germline CDR1 and CDR2: SGHTS and YDEGEE. The CDR3 has 16 residues. The CDR3 bases are TGTGCCAGCACCCACCGGGGGGGCCAGGGGTACACTGAAGCTTTCTTT. It codes for CASTHRGGQGYTEAFF.

The chain has TRBV9 and TRBJ1-4; D is ambiguous. V was shortened by 0 bases and J by 5 bases, with 8 bases between the two germline ends. The CDR3 has 14 amino acids. In germline, CDR1 is SGDLS, CDR2 YYNGEE. In nucleotides, the CDR3 is TGTGCCAGCAGCGTAGACGGAGGAAATGAAAAACTGTTTTTT. Amino acids: CASSVDGGNEKLFF.

The V gene is TRBV5-1, the J gene TRBJ2-1; tentative D call: TRBD2 (6 bases). The CDR3 extends over 15 amino acids. Germline V gives CDR1 SGHRS, CDR2 YFSETQ. Trimming took off 1 base at V and 2 bases at J, with 10 bases between the two ends. The CDR3 loop reads CASSLSPGAYNEQFF. CDR3 in DNA: TGCGCCAGCAGCTTGAGTCCGGGAGCCTACAATGAGCAGTTCTTC.

This clone was recorded only once. The V and J genes are TRBV9 and TRBJ1-4; D unresolved. V gave up 0 bases and J gave up 1 base, with 10 bases separating them. Germline V gene lookup returns CDR1 SGDLS and CDR2 YYNGEE. The CDR3 extends over 16 amino acids. The CDR3 nucleotides are TGTGCCAGCAGCGTAGGGGCGGGGTTAACTAATGAAAAACTGTTTTTT. Its translation: CASSVGAGLTNEKLFF.

V gene TRBV9 combines with J gene TRBJ1-1; D is uncertain. V dropped 4 bases and J dropped 4 bases, with 14 bases sitting between them. In germline, CDR1 is SGDLS, CDR2 YYNGEE. The CDR3 loop spans 14 amino acids. CDR3 nucleotide sequence: TGTGCCAGCAGCCCGAGACACTGGTCCACTGAAGCTTTCTTT. This translates into CASSPRHWSTEAFF.

This chain connects TRBV5-1 to TRBJ2-7; TRBD1 matches 9 bases. The CDR3 has 15 residues. The V gene end was trimmed by 5 bases and the J gene end by 3 bases; junction bases not matched to a gene: 9. Germline loops: CDR1 SGHRS, CDR2 YFSETQ. The CDR3 DNA follows: TGCGCCAGCAGTCAGGGCGGGACAGGGTACTACGAGCAGTACTTC. As protein: CASSQGGTGYYEQYF.

V gene TRBV12-3 or TRBV12-4 combines with J gene TRBJ1-2; the D gene is possibly TRBD1 (5 bases). Trimming removed 10 bases at V and 7 bases at J, with 13 bases between. The CDR3 is 11 amino acids. CDR3 protein: CAIAPGGGYTF. The CDR3 nucleotides read TGTGCCATTGCTCCCGGGGGTGGCTACACCTTC.

This sequence joins TRBV30 and TRBJ1-3; D is uncertain. V lost 0 bases to trimming and J lost 4 bases, with 13 bases between them. This CDR3 is built from 15 residues. Germline assignment: CDR1 GTSNPN and CDR2 SVGIG (reference sequence). This chain's CDR3 is CAWSVHTVGGNTIYF. The CDR3 coding sequence is TGTGCCTGGAGTGTACACACAGTAGGAGGAAACACCATATATTTT. Full variable domain (rest looked up from reference TRBV30 and TRBJ1-3): SQTIHQWPATLVQPVGSPLSLECTVEGTSNPNLYWYRQAAGRGLQLLFYSVGIGQISSEVPQNLSASRPQDRQFILSSKKLLLSDSGFYLCAWSVHTVGGNTIYFGEGSWLTVV.

This chain links TRBV4-1 with TRBJ2-2; TRBD1 agrees at 7 bases. CDR3 length: 15 amino acids. Germline V lookup: CDR1 MGHRA, CDR2 YSYEKL. The trim removed 1 base at V and 6 bases at J, leaving 5 bases unmatched. The CDR3 sequence is CASSQGTGGSGELFF. CDR3 DNA sequence: TGCGCCAGCAGCCAAGGGACAGGCGGCTCCGGGGAGCTGTTTTTT.

The V call is TRBV6-2 or TRBV6-3, the J call TRBJ1-5; D is possibly TRBD1 (5 bases). CDR3 size: 15 residues. The germline CDR1 and CDR2 sequences are MNHEY and SVGEGT. Trimming cost V 2 bases and J 1 base, with 9 bases left between them. CDR3 residues: CASSYDGGSNQPQHF. The CDR3 region has the DNA TGTGCCAGCAGTTACGACGGGGGAAGCAATCAGCCCCAGCATTTT.

The chain employs TRBV9 and TRBJ1-1, with 7 bases matching TRBD1. The CDR3 extends over 14 amino acids. CDR1 SGDLS and CDR2 YYNGEE come from the germline V gene. Unmatched junction bases numbered 4, after V lost 3 bases and J lost 2 bases. Written as DNA, the CDR3 is TGTGCCAGCAGCGCCAGGACAGGAAACACTGAAGCTTTCTTT. It yields the protein CASSARTGNTEAFF.

This chain links TRBV7-6 with TRBJ1-5; 9 bases are a match to TRBD1. This CDR3 is 15 amino acids long. The germline V gene has CDR1 SGHVS and CDR2 FNYEAQ. Trimming cost V 5 bases and J 4 bases; bases outside gene matches: 6. This CDR3 reads CASSPLGTGNQPQHF. The CDR3 bases are TGTGCCAGCAGCCCTCTAGGGACAGGGAATCAGCCCCAGCATTTT.

This sequence joins TRBV27 and TRBJ1-5; D is perhaps TRBD1 (6 bases). From germline, CDR1 is MNHEY and CDR2 SMNVEV (reference sequence). This CDR3 contains 15 residues. V lost 0 bases and J lost 7, with 13 bases in between. In nucleotides, the CDR3 is TGTGCCAGCAGTTTATCCAGGGGTCCCAGGCAGCCCCAGCATTTT. Its translation: CASSLSRGPRQPQHF.

The CDR3 sequence is CASSFDRSSGNTIYF. DNA of the CDR3: TGTGCCAGCAGCTTCGACAGATCCTCTGGAAACACCATATATTTT. The V gene is TRBV7-9, the J gene TRBJ1-3, with a possible D match to TRBD1 (5 bases). The CDR3 covers 15 residues. V was cut by 3 bases and J by 0 bases, with 9 bases left in between. Germline V gene lookup returns CDR1 SEHNR and CDR2 FQNEAQ (reference sequence).

This chain links TRBV28 with TRBJ2-7; 9 bases agree with TRBD1. There are 14 residues in the CDR3. Germline CDR1 and CDR2: MDHEN and SYDVKM. Trimming took 6 bases from V and 4 from J; bases not matched to a gene: 7. CDR3 region: CASRETGGKYEQYF. The CDR3 bases are TGTGCCAGCAGGGAGACAGGGGGGAAGTACGAGCAGTACTTC.

V usage is TRBV19 and J usage is TRBJ1-4; 7 bases line up with TRBD1. The CDR3 totals 19 residues. The trim removed 5 bases at V and 0 bases at J, leaving 15 bases unmatched. Germline CDR1 and CDR2: LNHDA and SQIVND (reference sequence). CDR3 sequence: CASSSGQKSRGATNEKLFF. The DNA for the CDR3 is TGTGCCAGTAGTTCGGGACAGAAATCCCGTGGGGCAACTAATGAAAAACTGTTTTTT.

V and J are TRBV7-2 and TRBJ1-4; D is possibly TRBD1 (5 bases). The V end lost 7 bases, the J end lost 4 bases, and 13 bases lay between the germline ends. The germline V gene encodes CDR1 SGHTA and CDR2 FQGNSA. The CDR3 length is 14 residues. CDR3 in amino acids: CASTDSGVNEKLFF. In nucleotides, the CDR3 is TGTGCCAGCACCGACTCGGGGGTTAATGAAAAACTGTTTTTT.